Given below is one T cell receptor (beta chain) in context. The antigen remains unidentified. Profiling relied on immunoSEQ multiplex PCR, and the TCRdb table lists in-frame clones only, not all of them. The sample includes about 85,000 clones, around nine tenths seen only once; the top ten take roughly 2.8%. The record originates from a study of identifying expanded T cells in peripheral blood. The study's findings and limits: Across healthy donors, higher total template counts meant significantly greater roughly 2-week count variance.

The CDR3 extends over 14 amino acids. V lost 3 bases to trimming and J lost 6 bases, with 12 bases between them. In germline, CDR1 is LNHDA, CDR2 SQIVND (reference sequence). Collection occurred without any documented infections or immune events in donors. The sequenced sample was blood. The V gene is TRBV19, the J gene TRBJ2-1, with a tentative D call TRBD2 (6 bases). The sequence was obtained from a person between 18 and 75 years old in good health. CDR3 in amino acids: CASSIPGLSNEQFF. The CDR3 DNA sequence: TGTGCCAGTAGTATCCCGGGACTGAGCAATGAGCAGTTCTTC.